The next 20 T cell receptor beta chains were all read from a single sample in a study of cytomegalovirus exposure and HLA in healthy donors. With 60 Vbeta and 13 Jbeta primers, the PCR was carried out. Sequencing was performed with immunoSEQ multiplex PCR; in TCRdb, only in-frame clones are kept and a portion is missing. The data show fewer than 200,000 clones, with over 60% seen just once and approximately 1.5% held by the top ten. Material: PBMCs. These receptor sequences come from a girl aged 5-17 years in good health and CMV-seronegative.

The gene calls are TRBV15 and TRBJ2-5, with 12 bases fitting TRBD2. The length of the CDR3 is 16 residues. Germline lookup yields CDR1 LNHNV and CDR2 YYDKDF (reference sequence). The ends lost 0 bases at V and 5 bases at J; junction bases unmatched: 4. The CDR3 bases are TGTGCCACCAGCAGAGACCCTAGCGGGGGGGTTGAGACCCAGTACTTC. Translation gives CATSRDPSGGVETQYF.

The rearrangement links TRBV5-1 to TRBJ1-4; 7 bases line up with TRBD1. The germline gives CDR1 SGHRS, CDR2 YFSETQ. With 6 bases clipped from V and 5 bases from J, the junction kept 4 bases outside the gene matches. The CDR3 runs 13 residues. CDR3 sequence reads: CASKEQGNEKLFF. The CDR3 DNA is TGCGCCAGCAAAGAACAGGGGAATGAAAAACTGTTTTTT.

This clone showed up just once. The gene calls are TRBV2 and TRBJ2-5; 7 bases map to TRBD1. Trimming took 10 bases from V and 1 from J; bases not matched to a gene: 6. The CDR3 covers 13 residues. The V gene's germline CDR1 is SNHLY and CDR2 FYNNEI. The CDR3: CATQGQVQETQYF. CDR3 DNA sequence: TGTGCCACCCAAGGACAGGTCCAAGAGACCCAGTACTTC.

This chain links TRBV2 with TRBJ1-2, with a weak D call TRBD1 (5 bases). This CDR3 has 15 residues. Germline V lookup: CDR1 SNHLY, CDR2 FYNNEI. V gave up 6 bases and J gave up 3 bases, with 17 bases separating them. The CDR3 sequence is CASSRQTSNHYGYTF. The CDR3 nucleotides read TGTGCCAGCAGCAGACAGACATCCAACCACTATGGCTACACCTTC.

The chain is built from TRBV10-2 and TRBJ2-4; possible D gene TRBD2, 6 bases. Trimming removed 2 bases at V and 4 bases at J, with 12 bases between. The CDR3 totals 15 residues. Germline CDR1 and CDR2: WSHSY and SAAADI. Here the CDR3 reads CASSEVGGMKNIQYF. In nucleotides, the CDR3 is TGCGCCAGCAGTGAGGTGGGGGGAATGAAAAACATTCAGTACTTC.

The rearrangement links TRBV5-1 to TRBJ1-6, with D hard to call. Germline CDR1 SGHRS, CDR2 YFSETQ. V lost 4 bases and J lost 8, with 13 bases in between. There are 14 residues in the CDR3. The CDR3 DNA reads TGCGCCAGCAGCCCAGACACCGAACATTCACCCCTCCACTTT. Its protein is CASSPDTEHSPLHF.

The gene calls are TRBV7-9 and TRBJ1-5; D is uncertain. Per the germline V gene, CDR1 is SEHNR and CDR2 is FQNEAQ (reference sequence). The V and J ends lost 5 bases and 2 bases respectively, with 16 bases between them. The CDR3 is 16 residues long. CDR3 in amino acids: CASSPEGMYGNQPQHF. Here the CDR3 DNA reads TGTGCCAGCAGCCCGGAGGGAATGTACGGCAATCAGCCCCAGCATTTT.

This clone was seen once. The CDR3 here is CASSSSGTGAFYEQYF. The CDR3 DNA follows: TGTGCCAGCAGCTCCTCCGGGACAGGGGCGTTCTACGAGCAGTACTTC. The chain combines TRBV7-9 with TRBJ2-7; 10 bases agree with TRBD1. This CDR3 is 16 amino acids long. The J segment lost 3 bases and the V segment lost 4 bases, leaving 9 bases of the junction unmatched. Germline lookup yields CDR1 SEHNR and CDR2 FQNEAQ (reference sequence).

The gene calls are TRBV23-1 and TRBJ1-2, with 9 bases lining up with TRBD1. TRBV23-1 is known as an ORF, though its function is uncertain. After removal of 4 bases from V and 3 bases from J, the junction contained 18 bases not matched to a gene. This CDR3 comprises 19 residues. The CDR3 reads CASSLLAPGQGEKDYGYTF. The CDR3 coding sequence is TGCGCCAGCAGTCTTTTAGCTCCGGGACAGGGTGAGAAAGACTATGGCTACACCTTC.

The gene calls are TRBV29-1 and TRBJ1-1; 7 bases line up with TRBD1. V lost 4 bases and J lost 4; bases outside the gene matches: 6. CDR1 SQVTM and CDR2 ANQGSEA come from the germline V gene. The length of the CDR3 is 13 residues. This CDR3 reads CSVVEQGTTEAFF. DNA for the CDR3: TGCAGCGTTGTAGAACAGGGGACCACTGAAGCTTTCTTT.

This chain joins TRBV11-2 and TRBJ2-2; 9 bases map to TRBD2. Trimming at V came to 5 bases and at J to 8 bases, leaving 3 bases not matched to a gene. The length of the CDR3 is 13 residues. Germline V gene lookup returns CDR1 SGHAT and CDR2 FQNNGV. The CDR3 sequence: CASSRTSVGELFF. The CDR3 nucleotides read TGTGCCAGCAGCCGGACTAGCGTGGGGGAGCTGTTTTTT.

This chain joins TRBV5-6 and TRBJ2-3, with 9 bases lining up with TRBD2. V lost 4 bases to trimming and J lost 6 bases; unmatched junction nucleotides: 18. Germline values: CDR1 SGHDT, CDR2 YYEEEE. CDR3 length: 18 residues. This chain's CDR3 is CASSLMGSRVAGDDTQYF. The CDR3 DNA is TGTGCCAGCAGCCTGATGGGGTCTCGGGTAGCGGGGGATGATACGCAGTATTTT.

CDR3 region: CASSTLAGGDEQYF. The CDR3 nucleotides are TGTGCCAGCAGCACACTAGCGGGGGGTGACGAGCAGTACTTC. This chain joins TRBV5-4 and TRBJ2-7; 12 bases match TRBD2. V was pared by 4 bases and J by 5 bases, with 4 bases of the junction left unmatched. CDR1 is SGHNT, CDR2 YYREEE, per germline (reference sequence). This CDR3 spans 14 amino acids.

This clone was seen a few times. This sequence joins TRBV12-5 and TRBJ1-5; D is unresolved. Germline assignment: CDR1 LGHNT and CDR2 FRNRAP. Trimming cost V 6 bases and J 6 bases, with 9 bases left between them. This CDR3 region has 12 residues. CDR3 nucleotide sequence: TGTGCTAGTGGCCCACAGAGTCAGCCCCAGCATTTT. Its translation is CASGPQSQPQHF.

The V gene is TRBV7-9, the J gene TRBJ2-7, with TRBD2 matching 12 bases. Trimming at V came to 5 bases and at J to 4 bases, leaving 6 bases not matched to a gene. The CDR3 covers 15 residues. Germline CDR1 and CDR2: SEHNR and FQNEAQ (reference sequence). DNA for the CDR3: TGTGCCAGCAGCGCACCACTAGCGGGGGGTTACGAGCAGTACTTC. It translates to CASSAPLAGGYEQYF.

The chain is built from TRBV27 and TRBJ2-3; tentative D call: TRBD2 (6 bases). This CDR3 has 16 amino acids. V lost 6 bases, J lost 5 bases, and 21 bases lay in between. Germline assignment: CDR1 MNHEY and CDR2 SMNVEV (reference sequence). The CDR3 coding sequence is TGTGCCAGCAGGATTTCGTTCGTGGAGGGCCTAGATACGCAGTATTTT. Translated: CASRISFVEGLDTQYF.

The chain links TRBV4-1 to TRBJ1-2; 8 bases align to TRBD1. V was clipped by 3 bases and J by 4 bases; unmatched bases: 4. From germline, CDR1 is MGHRA and CDR2 YSYEKL. The CDR3 sequence is 14 residues long. CDR3 bases: TGCGCCAGCAGCCACCCCGGACAGGGCTATGGCTACACCTTC. This encodes CASSHPGQGYGYTF.

The CDR3 region is CASSQGDSYNSPLHF. DNA for the CDR3: TGTGCCAGCAGCCAGGGTGACTCCTATAATTCACCCCTCCACTTT. The chain recombines TRBV5-4 with TRBJ1-6; a possible D gene is TRBD1 (5 bases). Trimming took off 4 bases at V and 0 bases at J, with 8 bases between the two ends. The germline V gene encodes CDR1 SGHNT and CDR2 YYREEE (reference sequence). This CDR3 has 15 residues.

This clone turned up a few times. The V gene is TRBV15, the J gene TRBJ2-2; 12 bases are a match to TRBD2. Germline CDR1 is LNHNV and CDR2 is YYDKDF (reference sequence). V lost 9 bases to trimming and J lost 1 base; unmatched junction nucleotides: 3. The CDR3 runs to 15 residues. The CDR3, as DNA: TGTGCCACTGCGGGACTAGCGGGGAACACCGGGGAGCTGTTTTTT. Its protein is CATAGLAGNTGELFF.

V and J are TRBV7-9 and TRBJ1-4; 10 bases align to TRBD1. The V and J ends lost 2 bases and 5 bases, in that order; junction bases with no gene match: 2. The CDR3 contains 15 residues. Germline V gene lookup returns CDR1 SEHNR and CDR2 FQNEAQ (reference sequence). Here the CDR3 DNA reads TGTGCCAGCAGCTTAAGGGGACAGGGGAATGAAAAACTGTTTTTT. Its translation: CASSLRGQGNEKLFF.